This TCR beta chain was identified during a study of a mutant IDH1 vaccine in newly diagnosed glioma. Study as a whole: There were eight vaccinations for patients, given in weeks 1, 3, 5, 7, 11, 15, 19 and 23. In some groups vaccination began 4-6 weeks post-radiotherapy; others received it with temozolomide. It was radiotherapy, temozolomide, or both that patients received previously, with most receiving both. General observations from the study: Top-clonotype changes in peripheral T cells seemed unrelated to pseudoprogression.

This clone was observed a single time. No antigen is known for it. Time point described: week 23, last vaccination. Every vaccine dose comprised 300 ug of mutant IDH1 20-mer peptide plus topical imiquimod. The assay was immunoSEQ multiplex PCR, and TCRdb's table has in-frame clones only and misses some. The sample has 75,000 to 80,000 clones, approximately 85% seen once. The clonotype was recovered from a woman aged 45-65 years with glioma. The sample here was PBMCs, taken from a glioma patient whose treatment included an IDH1 peptide vaccine.

CDR3 nucleotide sequence: TGTGCCAGCAGTGACCTCTTAGCGGGACTCCAAGAGACCCAGTACTTC. The encoded protein is CASSDLLAGLQETQYF. This chain connects TRBV6-1 to TRBJ2-5; TRBD2 matches 8 bases. The length of the CDR3 is 16 residues. Trimming at V came to 3 bases and at J to 1 base, leaving 7 bases not matched to a gene. Germline V gene sequence: CDR1 MNHNS, CDR2 SASEGT.